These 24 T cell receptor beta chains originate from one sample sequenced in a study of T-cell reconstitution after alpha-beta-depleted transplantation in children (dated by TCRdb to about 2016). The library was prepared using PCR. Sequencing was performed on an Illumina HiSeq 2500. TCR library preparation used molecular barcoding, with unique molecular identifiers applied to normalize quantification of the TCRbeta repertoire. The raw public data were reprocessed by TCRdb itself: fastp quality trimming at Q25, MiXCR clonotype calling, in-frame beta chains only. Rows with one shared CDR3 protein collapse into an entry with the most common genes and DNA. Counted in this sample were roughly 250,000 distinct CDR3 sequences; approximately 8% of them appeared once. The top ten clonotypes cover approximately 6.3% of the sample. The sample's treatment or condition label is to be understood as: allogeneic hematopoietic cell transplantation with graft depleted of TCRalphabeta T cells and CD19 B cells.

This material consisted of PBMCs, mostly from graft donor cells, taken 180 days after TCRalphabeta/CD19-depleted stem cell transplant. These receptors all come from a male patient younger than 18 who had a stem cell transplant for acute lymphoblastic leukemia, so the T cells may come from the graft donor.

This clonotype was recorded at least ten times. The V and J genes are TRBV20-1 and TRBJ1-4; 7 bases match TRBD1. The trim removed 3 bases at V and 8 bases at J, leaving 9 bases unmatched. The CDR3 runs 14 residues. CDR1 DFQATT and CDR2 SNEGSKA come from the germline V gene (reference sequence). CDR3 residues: CSASRQGVSEKLFF. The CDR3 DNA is TGCAGTGCTAGCCGACAGGGTGTCTCGGAAAAACTGTTTTTT.

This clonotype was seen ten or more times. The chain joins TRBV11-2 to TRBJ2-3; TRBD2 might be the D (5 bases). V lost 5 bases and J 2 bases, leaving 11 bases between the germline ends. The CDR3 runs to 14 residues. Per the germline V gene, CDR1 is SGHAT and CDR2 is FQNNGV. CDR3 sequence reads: CASSPRLNTDTQYF. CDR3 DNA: TGTGCCAGCAGCCCACGACTAAACACAGATACGCAGTATTTT.

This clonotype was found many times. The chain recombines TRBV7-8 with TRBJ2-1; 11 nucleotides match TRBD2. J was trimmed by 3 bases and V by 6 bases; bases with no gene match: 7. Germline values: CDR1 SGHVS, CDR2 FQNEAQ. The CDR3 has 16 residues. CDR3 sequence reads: CASRSPGTSGYNEQFF. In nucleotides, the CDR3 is TGTGCCAGCAGATCCCCAGGGACTAGCGGCTACAATGAGCAGTTCTTC.

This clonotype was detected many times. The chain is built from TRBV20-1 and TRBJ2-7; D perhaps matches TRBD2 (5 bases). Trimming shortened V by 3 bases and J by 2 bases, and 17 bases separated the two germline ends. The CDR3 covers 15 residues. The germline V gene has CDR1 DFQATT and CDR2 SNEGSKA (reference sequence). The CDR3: CSASPPERGTYEQYF. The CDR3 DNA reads TGCAGTGCTAGCCCACCCGAGAGAGGGACCTACGAGCAGTACTTC.

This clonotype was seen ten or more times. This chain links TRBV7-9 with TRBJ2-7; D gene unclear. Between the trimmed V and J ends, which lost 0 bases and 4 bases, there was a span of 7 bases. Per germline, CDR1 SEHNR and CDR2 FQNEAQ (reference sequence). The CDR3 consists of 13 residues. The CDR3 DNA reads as TGTGCCAGCAGCTTAGCCCTAGATTACGAGCAGTACTTC. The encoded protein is CASSLALDYEQYF.

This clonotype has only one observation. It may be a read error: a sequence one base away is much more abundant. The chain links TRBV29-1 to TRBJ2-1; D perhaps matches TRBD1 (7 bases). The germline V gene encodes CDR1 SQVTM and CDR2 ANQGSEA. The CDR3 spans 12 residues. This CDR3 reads CSVGGQRAFQAF. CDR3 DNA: TGCAGCGTTGGGGGACAGCGGGCGTTTCAGGCCTTC.

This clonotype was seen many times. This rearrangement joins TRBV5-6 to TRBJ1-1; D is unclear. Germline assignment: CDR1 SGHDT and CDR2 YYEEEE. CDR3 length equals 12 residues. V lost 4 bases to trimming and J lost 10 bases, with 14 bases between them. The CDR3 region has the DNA TGTGCCAGCAGCGGGCAGGAGGTGGGAGCTTTCTTT. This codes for CASSGQEVGAFF.

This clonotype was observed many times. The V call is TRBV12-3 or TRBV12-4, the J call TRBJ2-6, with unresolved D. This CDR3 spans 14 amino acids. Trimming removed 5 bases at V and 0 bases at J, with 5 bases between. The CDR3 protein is CASSLHSGANVLTF. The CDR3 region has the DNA TGTGCCAGCAGTCTACACTCTGGGGCCAACGTCCTGACTTTC.

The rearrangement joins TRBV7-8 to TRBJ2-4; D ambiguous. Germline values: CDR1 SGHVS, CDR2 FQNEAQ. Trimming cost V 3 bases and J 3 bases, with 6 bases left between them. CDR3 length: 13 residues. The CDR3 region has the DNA TGTGCCAGCAGCTTCTCGGTCAAAAACATTCAGTACTTC. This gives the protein CASSFSVKNIQYF.

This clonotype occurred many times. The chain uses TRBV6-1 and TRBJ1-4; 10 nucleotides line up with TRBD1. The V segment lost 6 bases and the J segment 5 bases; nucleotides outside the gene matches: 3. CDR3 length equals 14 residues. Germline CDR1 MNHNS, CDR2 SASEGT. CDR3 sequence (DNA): TGTGCCAGCAGCCAGGGACAGGGGAATGAAAAACTGTTTTTT. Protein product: CASSQGQGNEKLFF.

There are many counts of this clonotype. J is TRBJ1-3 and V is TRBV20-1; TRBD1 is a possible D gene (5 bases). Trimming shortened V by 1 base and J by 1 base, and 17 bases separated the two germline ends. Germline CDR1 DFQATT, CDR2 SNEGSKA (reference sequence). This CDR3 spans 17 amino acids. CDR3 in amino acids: CSARALGGRESGNTIYF. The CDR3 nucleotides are TGCAGTGCTAGAGCCCTTGGCGGCAGGGAATCTGGAAACACCATATATTTT.

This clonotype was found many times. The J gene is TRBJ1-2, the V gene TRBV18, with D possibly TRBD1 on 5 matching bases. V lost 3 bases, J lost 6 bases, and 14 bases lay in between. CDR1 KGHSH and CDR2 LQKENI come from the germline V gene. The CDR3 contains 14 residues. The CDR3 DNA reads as TGTGCCAGCTCACCTGACAGCTACTGGCATGGCTACACCTTC. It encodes CASSPDSYWHGYTF.

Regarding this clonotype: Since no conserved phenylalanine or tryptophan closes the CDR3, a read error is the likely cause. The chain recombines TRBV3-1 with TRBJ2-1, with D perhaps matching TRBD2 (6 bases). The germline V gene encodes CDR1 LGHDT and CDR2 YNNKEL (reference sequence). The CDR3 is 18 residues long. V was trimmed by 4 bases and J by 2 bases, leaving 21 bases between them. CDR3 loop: CASSLPGVLAIAYNEQFL. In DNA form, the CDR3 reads TGTGCCAGCAGCCTACCGGGCGTACTAGCCATCGCCTACAATGAGCAGTTCCTC.

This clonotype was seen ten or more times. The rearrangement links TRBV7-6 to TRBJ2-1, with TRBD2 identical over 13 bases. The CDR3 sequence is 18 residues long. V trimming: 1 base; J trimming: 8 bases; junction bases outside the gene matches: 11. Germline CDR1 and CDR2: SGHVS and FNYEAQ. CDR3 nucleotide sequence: TGTGCCAGCAGCTTAGGGGGTGGACTAGCGGGAGTTAAGGATGAGCAGTTCTTC. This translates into CASSLGGGLAGVKDEQFF.

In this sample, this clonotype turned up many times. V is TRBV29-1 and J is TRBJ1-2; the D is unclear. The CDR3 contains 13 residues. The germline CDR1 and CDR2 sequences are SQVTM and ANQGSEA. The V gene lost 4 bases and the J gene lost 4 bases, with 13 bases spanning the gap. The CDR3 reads CSVGALGRYGYTF. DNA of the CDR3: TGCAGCGTTGGGGCGCTAGGCCGCTATGGCTACACCTTC.

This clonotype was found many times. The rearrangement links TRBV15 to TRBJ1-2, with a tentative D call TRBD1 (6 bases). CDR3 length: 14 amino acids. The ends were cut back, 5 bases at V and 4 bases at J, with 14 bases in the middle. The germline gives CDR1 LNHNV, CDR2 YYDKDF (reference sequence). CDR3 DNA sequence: TGTGCCACCAGCTCCTTGGAGGGGGTCTATGGCTACACCTTC. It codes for CATSSLEGVYGYTF.

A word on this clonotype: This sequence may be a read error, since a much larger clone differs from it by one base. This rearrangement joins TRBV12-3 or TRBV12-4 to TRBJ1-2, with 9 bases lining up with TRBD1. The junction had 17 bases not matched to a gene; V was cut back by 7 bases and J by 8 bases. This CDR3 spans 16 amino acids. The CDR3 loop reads CASTFTGGAWYGGYTF. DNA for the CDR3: TGTGCCAGCACTTTTACAGGGGGCGCCTGGTACGGAGGCTACACCTTC.

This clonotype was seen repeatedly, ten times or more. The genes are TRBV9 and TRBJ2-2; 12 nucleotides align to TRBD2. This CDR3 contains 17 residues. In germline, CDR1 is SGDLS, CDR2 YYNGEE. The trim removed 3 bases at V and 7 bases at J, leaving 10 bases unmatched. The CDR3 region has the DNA TGTGCCAGCAGCGCCGGACTAGCGGGGCCCTACGGCGGGGAGCTGTTTTTT. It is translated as CASSAGLAGPYGGELFF.

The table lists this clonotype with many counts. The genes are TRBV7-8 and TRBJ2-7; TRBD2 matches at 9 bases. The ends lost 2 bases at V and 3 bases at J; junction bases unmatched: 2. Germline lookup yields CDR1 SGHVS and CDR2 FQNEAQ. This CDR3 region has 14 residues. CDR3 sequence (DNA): TGTGCCAGCAGCTTACGGCGGGGGGGCTACGAGCAGTACTTC. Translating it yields CASSLRRGGYEQYF.

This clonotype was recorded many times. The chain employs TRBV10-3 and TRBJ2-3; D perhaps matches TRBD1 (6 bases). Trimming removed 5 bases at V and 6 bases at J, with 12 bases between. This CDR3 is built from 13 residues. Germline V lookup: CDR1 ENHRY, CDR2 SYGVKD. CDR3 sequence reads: CAISLQGADTQYF. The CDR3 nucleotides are TGTGCCATCAGTTTACAGGGTGCTGATACGCAGTATTTT.

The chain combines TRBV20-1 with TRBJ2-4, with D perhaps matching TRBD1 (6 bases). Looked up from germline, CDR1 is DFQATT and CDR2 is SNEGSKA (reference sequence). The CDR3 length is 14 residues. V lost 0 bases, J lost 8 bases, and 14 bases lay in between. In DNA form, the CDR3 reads TGCAGTGCTAGAGATCCGACAGGCAGTTACATTCAGTACTTC. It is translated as CSARDPTGSYIQYF.

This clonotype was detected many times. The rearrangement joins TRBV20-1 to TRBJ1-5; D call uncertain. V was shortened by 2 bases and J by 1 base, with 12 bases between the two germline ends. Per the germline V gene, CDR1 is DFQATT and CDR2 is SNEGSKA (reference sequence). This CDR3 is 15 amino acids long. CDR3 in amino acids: CSARLGTASNQPQHF. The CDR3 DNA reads TGCAGTGCTAGACTCGGAACGGCCAGCAATCAGCCCCAGCATTTT.

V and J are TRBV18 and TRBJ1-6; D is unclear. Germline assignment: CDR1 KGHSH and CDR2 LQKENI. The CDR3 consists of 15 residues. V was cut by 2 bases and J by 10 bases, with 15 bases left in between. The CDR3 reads CASSPGQTLGSPLHF. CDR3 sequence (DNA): TGTGCCAGCTCACCAGGGCAGACTCTTGGCTCACCCCTCCACTTT. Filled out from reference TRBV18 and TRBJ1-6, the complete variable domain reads NAGVMQNPRHLVRRRGQEARLRCSPMKGHSHVYWYRQLPEEGLKFMVYLQKENIIDESGMPKERFSAEFPKEGPSILRIQQVVRGDSAAYFCASSPGQTLGSPLHFGNGTRLTVT.

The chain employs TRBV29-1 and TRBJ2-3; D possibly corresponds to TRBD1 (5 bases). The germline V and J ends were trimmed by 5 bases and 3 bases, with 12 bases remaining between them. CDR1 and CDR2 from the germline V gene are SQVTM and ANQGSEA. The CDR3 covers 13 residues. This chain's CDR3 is CSVTRQGTDTQYF. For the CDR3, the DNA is TGCAGCGTTACTCGGCAGGGTACAGATACGCAGTATTTT.